These T cell receptor beta chains were read from a single sample in a study of T cells in Graves' hyperthyroidism and ophthalmopathy. MiXCR was run by TCRdb on the multiplex PCR reads, yielding one entry per CDR3 protein. The sample has 500,000 to 700,000 distinct CDR3 sequences; 16% are singletons. The sample consisted of blood. These receptors all stem from a woman under 30 with Graves' hyperthyroidism. CDR3s include the opening cysteine and the closing phenylalanine or tryptophan. The D gene is left open where the match is weak. Clone size is not always given. Where it is, it says once, few, many or a class for expanded clones.

length: 14
D: .
V: TRBV27
J: TRBJ2-5
size: few
CDR3: CASSPGTGGGTQYF
DNA: TGTGCCAGCAGTCCCGGGACCGGGGGAGGGACCCAGTACTTC

length: 14
D: .
V: TRBV5-5
J: TRBJ1-1
size: many
CDR3: CASSLQGGGTEAFF
DNA: TGTGCCAGCAGTCTCCAGGGCGGAGGCACTGAAGCTTTCTTT

length: 14
D: TRBD1
V: TRBV5-5
J: TRBJ1-1
size: .
CDR3: CASSWGTGSTEAFF
DNA: TGTGCCAGCAGCTGGGGGACAGGCTCCACTGAAGCTTTCTTT

length: 14
D: .
V: TRBV9
J: TRBJ1-4
size: .
CDR3: CASSPGSGGEKLFF
DNA: TGTGCCAGCAGCCCCGGGTCTGGGGGTGAAAAACTGTTTTTT

length: 15
D: .
V: TRBV6-2/TRBV6-3
J: TRBJ2-5
size: many
CDR3: CASSYGPLVGETQYF
DNA: TGTGCCAGCAGTTACGGCCCACTAGTCGGAGAGACCCAGTACTTC

length: 16
D: TRBD2
V: TRBV10-2
J: TRBJ2-5
size: .
CDR3: CASSDIVAGAQETQYF
DNA: TGCGCCAGCAGTGATATTGTAGCGGGGGCTCAAGAGACCCAGTACTTC

length: 15
D: TRBD1
V: TRBV28
J: TRBJ2-7
size: many
CDR3: CASSFLTGGLYEQYF
DNA: TGTGCCAGCAGTTTCTTGACAGGGGGCTTATACGAGCAGTACTTC

length: 14
D: TRBD1
V: TRBV3-1
J: TRBJ2-5
size: .
CDR3: CASSQGDRPGTQYF
DNA: TGTGCCAGCAGCCAAGGGGACAGACCAGGAACCCAGTACTTC

length: 14
D: .
V: TRBV19
J: TRBJ1-1
size: .
CDR3: CASSGTGTVTEAFF
DNA: TGTGCCAGTAGTGGGACCGGGACGGTCACTGAAGCTTTCTTT

length: 15
D: TRBD1
V: TRBV7-9
J: TRBJ2-3
size: many
CDR3: CASSSGQAFTDTQYF
DNA: TGTGCCAGCAGCTCAGGACAGGCCTTCACAGATACGCAGTATTTT

length: 13
D: TRBD1
V: TRBV30
J: TRBJ1-2
size: few
CDR3: CAWGQGTPGGYTF
DNA: TGTGCCTGGGGACAGGGGACACCCGGTGGCTACACCTTC

length: 15
D: .
V: TRBV10-3
J: TRBJ1-6
size: few
CDR3: CAIRAGGRDNSPLHF
DNA: TGTGCCATCAGGGCCGGGGGGCGGGATAATTCACCCCTCCACTTT

length: 13
D: TRBD1
V: TRBV28
J: TRBJ1-2
size: .
CDR3: CASRRQGAYGYTF
DNA: TGTGCCAGCAGACGACAGGGGGCGTATGGCTACACCTTC

length: 14
D: TRBD1
V: TRBV11-3
J: TRBJ2-5
size: .
CDR3: CASSRETGYETQYF
DNA: TGTGCCAGCAGCAGAGAGACAGGGTACGAGACCCAGTACTTC

length: 14
D: TRBD2
V: TRBV20-1
J: TRBJ2-7
size: few
CDR3: CSASSLGRAYEQYF
DNA: TGCAGTGCTAGTTCGCTCGGGAGGGCCTACGAGCAGTACTTC

length: 18
D: TRBD1
V: TRBV6-1
J: TRBJ1-6
size: few
CDR3: CASIARAGQGRYNSPLHF
DNA: TGTGCCAGCATCGCGAGGGCGGGACAGGGACGTTATAATTCACCCCTCCACTTT

length: 15
D: .
V: TRBV9
J: TRBJ2-7
size: few
CDR3: CASSIFPGAPNEQYF
DNA: TGTGCCAGCAGCATCTTTCCGGGGGCCCCAAACGAGCAGTACTTC

length: 15
D: .
V: TRBV28
J: TRBJ1-3
size: .
CDR3: CASSYSRVRRDTIYF
DNA: TGTGCCAGCAGTTACTCCCGGGTTCGGAGGGACACCATATATTTT

length: 15
D: .
V: TRBV19
J: TRBJ1-5
size: .
CDR3: CASSIEGVSNQPQHF
DNA: TGTGCCAGTAGTATAGAAGGGGTTAGCAATCAGCCCCAGCATTTT

length: 16
D: TRBD1
V: TRBV6-1
J: TRBJ2-5
size: many
CDR3: CASSFVKRQGQETQYF
DNA: TGTGCCAGCAGCTTCGTCAAAAGACAGGGACAAGAGACCCAGTACTTC

length: 15
D: TRBD2
V: TRBV10-3
J: TRBJ2-1
size: few
CDR3: CAISEWSGGLNEQFF
DNA: TGTGCCATCAGTGAGTGGAGCGGGGGGCTCAATGAGCAGTTCTTC

length: 14
D: .
V: TRBV12-3/TRBV12-4
J: TRBJ1-2
size: .
CDR3: CASSLIGLNYGYTF
DNA: TGTGCCAGCAGTTTAATAGGGCTGAACTATGGCTACACCTTC

length: 14
D: TRBD1
V: TRBV6-1
J: TRBJ2-7
size: .
CDR3: CASSLGQGSDEQYF
DNA: TGTGCCAGCAGCCTGGGACAGGGGTCCGACGAGCAGTACTTC

length: 15
D: .
V: TRBV28
J: TRBJ1-5
size: many
CDR3: CASSSKGRRGQPQHF
DNA: TGTGCCAGCAGTTCAAAAGGACGGAGAGGGCAGCCCCAGCATTTT

length: 13
D: .
V: TRBV9
J: TRBJ1-1
size: few
CDR3: CASSVSSFTEAFF
DNA: TGTGCCAGCAGCGTATCTAGTTTCACTGAAGCTTTCTTT

length: 13
D: .
V: TRBV11-3
J: TRBJ1-1
size: many
CDR3: CASSLSVGTEAFF
DNA: TGTGCCAGCAGCTTATCGGTAGGCACTGAAGCTTTCTTT

length: 15
D: TRBD1
V: TRBV19
J: TRBJ2-3
size: few
CDR3: CARIRGLFSTDTQYF
DNA: TGTGCCAGGATCAGGGGGCTGTTCAGCACAGATACGCAGTATTTT

length: 15
D: TRBD1
V: TRBV29-1
J: TRBJ2-7
size: few
CDR3: CSVATTGTGWHEQYF
DNA: TGCAGCGTTGCAACAACCGGGACAGGGTGGCACGAGCAGTACTTC

length: 9
D: .
V: TRBV27
J: TRBJ2-3
size: few
CDR3: CASSVTQYF
DNA: TGTGCCAGCAGCGTCACGCAGTATTTT

length: 12
D: .
V: TRBV5-1
J: TRBJ2-1
size: many
CDR3: CASSSSGVWQFF
DNA: TGCGCCAGCAGCTCGTCAGGGGTTTGGCAGTTCTTC

length: 12
D: .
V: TRBV6-1
J: TRBJ2-5
size: .
CDR3: CASSEAGGTQYF
DNA: TGTGCCAGCAGTGAAGCGGGCGGGACCCAGTACTTC

length: 15
D: .
V: TRBV6-2/TRBV6-3
J: TRBJ1-4
size: few
CDR3: CASSRITAANEKLFF
DNA: TGTGCCAGCAGCCGTATCACCGCCGCGAATGAAAAACTGTTTTTT

length: 13
D: .
V: TRBV12-5
J: TRBJ1-1
size: .
CDR3: CASGLESHTEAFF
DNA: TGTGCTAGTGGTTTAGAGTCACACACTGAAGCTTTCTTT

length: 14
D: .
V: TRBV5-6
J: TRBJ1-1
size: many
CDR3: CASSFLDGNTEAFF
DNA: TGTGCCAGCAGCTTCCTCGACGGGAACACTGAAGCTTTCTTT

length: 13
D: .
V: TRBV11-2
J: TRBJ1-6
size: many
CDR3: CASSSSGDSPLHF
DNA: TGTGCCAGCAGCTCGTCAGGGGACTCACCCCTCCACTTT

length: 14
D: .
V: TRBV25-1
J: TRBJ1-1
size: .
CDR3: CASSDSSGRDEAFF
DNA: TGTGCCAGCAGTGATTCGAGTGGGCGAGATGAAGCTTTCTTT

length: 14
D: .
V: TRBV7-9
J: TRBJ1-2
size: many
CDR3: CASSLEAGNYGYTF
DNA: TGTGCCAGCAGCTTAGAAGCAGGAAACTATGGCTACACCTTC

length: 18
D: TRBD2
V: TRBV11-2
J: TRBJ2-7
size: .
CDR3: CASSLGTSGGPSSYEQYF
DNA: TGTGCCAGCAGCTTAGGTACTAGCGGGGGGCCCAGCTCCTACGAGCAGTACTTC

length: 15
D: .
V: TRBV20-1
J: TRBJ2-5
size: .
CDR3: CSALSGEAPQETQYF
DNA: TGCAGTGCTCTAAGCGGAGAAGCCCCACAAGAGACCCAGTACTTC

length: 15
D: TRBD2
V: TRBV5-1
J: TRBJ2-5
size: .
CDR3: CASSGGGLAQETQYF
DNA: TGTGCCAGTAGTGGCGGGGGGTTGGCACAAGAGACCCAGTACTTC

length: 11
D: .
V: TRBV9
J: TRBJ2-3
size: .
CDR3: CASPITDTQYF
DNA: TGTGCCAGCCCTATCACAGATACGCAGTATTTT

length: 13
D: .
V: TRBV20-1
J: TRBJ2-5
size: .
CDR3: CSAPIVHQETQYF
DNA: TGCAGTGCCCCAATAGTTCACCAAGAGACCCAGTACTTC